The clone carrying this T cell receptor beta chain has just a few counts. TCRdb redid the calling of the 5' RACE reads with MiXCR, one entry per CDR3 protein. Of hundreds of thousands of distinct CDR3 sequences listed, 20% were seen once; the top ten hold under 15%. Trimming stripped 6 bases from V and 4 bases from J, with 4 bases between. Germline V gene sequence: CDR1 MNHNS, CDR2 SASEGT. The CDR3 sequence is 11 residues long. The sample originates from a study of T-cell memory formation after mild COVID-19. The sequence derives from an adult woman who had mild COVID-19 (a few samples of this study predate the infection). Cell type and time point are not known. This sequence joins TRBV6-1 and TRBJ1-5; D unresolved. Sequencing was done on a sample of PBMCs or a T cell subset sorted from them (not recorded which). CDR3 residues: CASRLNQPQHF. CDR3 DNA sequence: TGTGCCAGCAGGCTAAATCAGCCCCAGCATTTT.